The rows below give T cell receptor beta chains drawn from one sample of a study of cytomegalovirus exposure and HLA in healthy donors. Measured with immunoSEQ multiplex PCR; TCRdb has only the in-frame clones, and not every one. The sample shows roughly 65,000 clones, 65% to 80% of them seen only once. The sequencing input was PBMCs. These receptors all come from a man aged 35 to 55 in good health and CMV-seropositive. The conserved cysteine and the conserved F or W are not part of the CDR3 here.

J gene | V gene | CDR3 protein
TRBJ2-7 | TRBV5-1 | ASSSSPGQGSYEQY
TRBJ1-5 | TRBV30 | AWSVLSGGTQPQH
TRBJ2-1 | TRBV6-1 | ASSEGSGADNEQF
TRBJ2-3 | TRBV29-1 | SVSRSAGDTQY
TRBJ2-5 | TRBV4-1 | ASSQLGGQETQY
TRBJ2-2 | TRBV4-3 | ASSQDPQLITGELF
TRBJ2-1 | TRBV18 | ASSPPSSYNEQF
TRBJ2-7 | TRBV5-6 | ASSLTGVAYEQY
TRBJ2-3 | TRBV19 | ASRLTSGATDTQY
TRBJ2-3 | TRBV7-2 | ASSPIGSGSTDTQY
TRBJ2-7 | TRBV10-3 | AISASTGLGYEQY
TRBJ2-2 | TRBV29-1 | SVKRQGKGTGELF
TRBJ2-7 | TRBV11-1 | ASSPRDRLSYEQY
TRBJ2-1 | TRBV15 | ATSSGVRTGQQF
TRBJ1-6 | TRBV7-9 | ASSLSGVNSPLH
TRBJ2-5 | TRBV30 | AWSVVLGVGETQY
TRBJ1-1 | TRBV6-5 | ASSQGQVNTEAF
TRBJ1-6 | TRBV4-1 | ASNNGQGATTLH
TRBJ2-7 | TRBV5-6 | ASRSGGNYEQY
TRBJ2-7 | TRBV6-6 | ASRLTSEGQGFEQY
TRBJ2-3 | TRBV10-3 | AIRPRGGTDTQY
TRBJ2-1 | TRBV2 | ASSDWDLAGSYNEQF
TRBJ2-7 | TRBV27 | ASSLLGRHEQY
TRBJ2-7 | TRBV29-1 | SVVRENEQY
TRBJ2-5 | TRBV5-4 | ASSLQAGEETQY
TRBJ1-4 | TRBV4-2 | ASSLSGQGAGEKLF
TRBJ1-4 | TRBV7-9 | ASSWNTGFSNEKLF
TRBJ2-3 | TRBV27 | ASSSRGGADTQY
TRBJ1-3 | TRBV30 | AYDSFSGNTIY
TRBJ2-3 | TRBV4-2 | ASSQEGRGGQDTQY
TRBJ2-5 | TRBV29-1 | SVEDPKETQY
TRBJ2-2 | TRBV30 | AWTFRGGTGELF
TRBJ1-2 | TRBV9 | ASSPSGTGTLKAYGYT
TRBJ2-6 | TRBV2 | ASRTGTGANVLT
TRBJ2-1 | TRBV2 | ASVAGQLANEQF
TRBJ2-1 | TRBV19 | ASSDPLATFRLDNEQF
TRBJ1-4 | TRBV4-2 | ASSQNPGQGHEKLF
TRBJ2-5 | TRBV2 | ASRDQETQY
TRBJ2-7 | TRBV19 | ASSAGTGWSEQY
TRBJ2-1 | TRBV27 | ASSGTGFHNEQF
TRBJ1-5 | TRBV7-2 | ASSRQGGQPQH
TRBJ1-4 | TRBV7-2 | ASSLVGTGDFGEKLF
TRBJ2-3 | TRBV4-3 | ASSQEGGIPADTQY
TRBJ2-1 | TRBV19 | ASSKWADYNEQF
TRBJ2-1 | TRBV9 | ASSPRGGGNEQF
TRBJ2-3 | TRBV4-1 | ASTFGGVGDTQY
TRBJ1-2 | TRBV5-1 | ASSLGLDRLVYGYT
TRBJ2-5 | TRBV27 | ASSFTRGVGETQY
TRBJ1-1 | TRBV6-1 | ASRPTGPAEAF
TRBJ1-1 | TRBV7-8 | ASSLATGAAEAF
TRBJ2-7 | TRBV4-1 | ASSQELAGSYEQY
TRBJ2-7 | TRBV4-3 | ASSQNRGYGWVQY